These 3 T cell receptor beta chains were all obtained from the same sample, sequenced in a study of vaccination and CD4 T cells after COVID-19. The study sequenced cultured CD4+ T cell DNA using the Oncomine TCR Beta short-read assay. TCRdb passed the PCR reads through MiXCR, listing each CDR3 protein once. The table records around 27,000 distinct CDR3 sequences, roughly a third of them present only once. Their antigens are not known. The time point was: late sampling 161 to 241 days after vaccination in three convalescent patients. Documented treatment: approximately nine-day PBMC culture with coronavirus spike peptide pools or control peptides (ViraFEST assay). This material consisted of CD4+ T cells from blood, cultured in vitro, taken about 7 months after SARS-CoV-2 vaccination. Receptor source: a human donor who had recovered from COVID-19.

The chain employs TRBV18 and TRBJ2-7; D not certain. V was cut by 3 bases and J by 2 bases, with 14 bases left in between. This CDR3 spans 15 amino acids. The germline gives CDR1 KGHSH, CDR2 LQKENI. The CDR3 nucleotides read TGTGCCAGCTCACCGCTGAGTCAGACAACCTACGAGCAGTACTTC. It is translated as CASSPLSQTTYEQYF.

The chain couples TRBV2 to TRBJ1-2; D is possibly TRBD1 (5 bases). Germline V gene data show CDR1 as SNHLY and CDR2 as FYNNEI. V lost 2 bases and J 7 bases, leaving 5 bases between the germline ends. The CDR3 spans 11 residues. The DNA for the CDR3 is TGTGCCAGCAGTGAAAGGGGTGGCTACACCTTC. Protein: CASSERGGYTF. Variable domain in full (rest from reference TRBV2 and TRBJ1-2): EPEVTQTPSHQVTQMGQEVILRCVPISNHLYFYWYRQILGQKVEFLVSFYNNEISEKSEIFDDQFSVERPDGSNFTLKIRSTKLEDSAMYFCASSERGGYTFGSGTRLTVV.

The chain has TRBV19 and TRBJ1-1, with D maybe TRBD1 (6 bases). The CDR3 runs 15 residues. Germline values: CDR1 LNHDA, CDR2 SQIVND (reference sequence). The V gene lost 4 bases and the J gene lost 0 bases, with 12 bases spanning the gap. CDR3 bases: TGTGCCAGTAGTAAAAGGGGGTCCGTGAACACTGAAGCTTTCTTT. Translated: CASSKRGSVNTEAFF.